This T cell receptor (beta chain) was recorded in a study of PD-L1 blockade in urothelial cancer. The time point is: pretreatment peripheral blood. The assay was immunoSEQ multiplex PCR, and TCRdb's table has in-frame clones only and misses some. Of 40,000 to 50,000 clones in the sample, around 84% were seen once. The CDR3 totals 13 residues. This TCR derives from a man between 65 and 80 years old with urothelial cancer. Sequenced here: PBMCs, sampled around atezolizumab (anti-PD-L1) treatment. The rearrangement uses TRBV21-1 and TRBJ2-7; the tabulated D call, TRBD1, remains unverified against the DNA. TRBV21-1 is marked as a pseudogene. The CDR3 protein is CARRGQRPYEQYF. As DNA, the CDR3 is TGTGCCAGGAGGGGACAGAGGCCCTACGAGCAGTACTTC.